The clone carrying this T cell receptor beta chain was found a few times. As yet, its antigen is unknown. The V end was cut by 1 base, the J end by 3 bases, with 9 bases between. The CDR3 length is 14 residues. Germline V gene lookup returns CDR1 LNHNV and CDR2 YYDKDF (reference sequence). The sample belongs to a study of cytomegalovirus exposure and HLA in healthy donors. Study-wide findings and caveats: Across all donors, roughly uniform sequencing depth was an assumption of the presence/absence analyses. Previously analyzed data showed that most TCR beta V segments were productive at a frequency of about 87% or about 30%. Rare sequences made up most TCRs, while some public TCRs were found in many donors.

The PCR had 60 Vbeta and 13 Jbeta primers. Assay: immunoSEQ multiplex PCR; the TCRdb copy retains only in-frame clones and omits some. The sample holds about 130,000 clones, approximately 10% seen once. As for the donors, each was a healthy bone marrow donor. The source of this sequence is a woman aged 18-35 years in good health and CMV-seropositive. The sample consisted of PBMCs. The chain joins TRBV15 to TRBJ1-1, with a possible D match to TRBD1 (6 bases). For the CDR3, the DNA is TGTGCCACCAGCAGAGGGACAGAGTACACTGAAGCTTTCTTT. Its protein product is CATSRGTEYTEAFF.